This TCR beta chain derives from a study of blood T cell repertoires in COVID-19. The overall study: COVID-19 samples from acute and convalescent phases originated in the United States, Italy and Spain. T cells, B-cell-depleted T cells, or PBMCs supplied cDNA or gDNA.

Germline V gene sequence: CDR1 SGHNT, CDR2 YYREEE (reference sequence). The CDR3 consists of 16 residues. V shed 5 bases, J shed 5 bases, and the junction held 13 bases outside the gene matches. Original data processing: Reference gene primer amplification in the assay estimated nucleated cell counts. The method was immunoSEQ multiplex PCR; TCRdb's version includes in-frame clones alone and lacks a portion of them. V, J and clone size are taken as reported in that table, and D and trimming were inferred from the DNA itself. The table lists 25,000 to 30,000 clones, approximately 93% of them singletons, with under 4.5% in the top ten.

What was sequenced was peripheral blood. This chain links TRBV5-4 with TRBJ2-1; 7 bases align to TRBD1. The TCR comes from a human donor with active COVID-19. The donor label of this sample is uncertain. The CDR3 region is CASSPGQIPSDNEQFF. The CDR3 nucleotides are TGTGCCAGCAGTCCGGGACAGATCCCGTCCGACAATGAGCAGTTCTTC.